These 24 T cell receptor beta chains came from one sample sequenced in a study of CD8+CD57+ T cells in acquired aplastic anemia. Template material for TCR beta VDJ and CDR3 profiling consisted of genomic DNA. One entry per CDR3 protein results from TCRdb running MiXCR on the reads. Of under 200,000 distinct CDR3 sequences listed, around 60% are singletons. Sequences were obtained from sorted CD4+, CD8+, or CD8+CD57+ T cells (not recorded which) from PBMCs. These receptors all stem from a human donor in good health.

This clonotype was counted at least ten times. V gene TRBV6-5 combines with J gene TRBJ2-1; 9 bases match TRBD2. CDR3 length: 15 residues. V was clipped by 2 bases and J by 7 bases; unmatched bases: 6. From germline, CDR1 is MNHEY and CDR2 SVGAGI. Written as DNA, the CDR3 is TGTGCCAGCAGTTACCGGACTAGCGTGAGAAATGAGCAGTTCTTC. Translating gives CASSYRTSVRNEQFF.

This clonotype was seen ten or more times. The chain combines TRBV7-9 with TRBJ2-6; 14 bases line up with TRBD2. The germline V gene has CDR1 SEHNR and CDR2 FQNEAQ (reference sequence). This CDR3 spans 18 amino acids. Losses at the gene ends were 6 bases for V and 2 bases for J; bases not matched to a gene: 6. DNA for the CDR3: TGTGCCAGCAGTATACGGACTAGCGGGAGGACTGGGGCCAACGTCCTGACTTTC. Translation gives CASSIRTSGRTGANVLTF. Variable domain in full (rest from reference TRBV7-9 and TRBJ2-6): DTGVSQNPRHKITKRGQNVTFRCDPISEHNRLYWYRQTLGQGPEFLTYFQNEAQLEKSRLLSDRFSAERPKGSFSTLEIQRTEQGDSAMYLCASSIRTSGRTGANVLTFGAGSRLTVL.

The rearrangement joins TRBV15 to TRBJ2-5; 7 bases agree with TRBD1. The ends lost 5 bases at V and 2 bases at J; junction bases unmatched: 20. The CDR3 has 19 residues. CDR1 and CDR2 (germline): LNHNV, YYDKDF (reference sequence). The CDR3 nucleotides read TGTGCCACCAGCGGTGGAATTCTACCGGGACAGTATATGCAAGAGACCCAGTACTTC. This encodes CATSGGILPGQYMQETQYF.

This chain uses TRBV20-1 with TRBJ1-6, with D unclear. The length of the CDR3 is 15 residues. Germline loops: CDR1 DFQATT, CDR2 SNEGSKA (reference sequence). V was pared by 3 bases and J by 6 bases, with 15 bases between. The CDR3 region has the DNA TGCAGTGCTAGTTATCTGTCGAACCGTAATTCACCCCTCCACTTT. The encoded protein is CSASYLSNRNSPLHF.

This chain links TRBV24-1 with TRBJ2-1; D not resolved. The CDR3 totals 13 residues. Germline CDR1 reads KGHDR; CDR2 reads SFDVKD. V lost 2 bases and J 9 bases, leaving 10 bases between the germline ends. The CDR3 DNA reads TGTGCCACCAGTGATTGGTCAACCCGTGAGCAGTTCTTC. It specifies CATSDWSTREQFF.

The chain carries TRBV7-6 and TRBJ1-5, with D possibly being TRBD1 (6 bases). V lost 5 bases, J lost 1 base, and 21 bases lay in between. Looked up from germline, CDR1 is SGHVS and CDR2 is FNYEAQ. The CDR3 contains 18 residues. The CDR3 DNA sequence: TGTGCCAGCAGCGACGCTCCCGGGGGGGCGAGCAGCAATCAGCCCCAGCATTTT. Protein: CASSDAPGGASSNQPQHF.

The chain joins TRBV7-3 to TRBJ2-7; possibly TRBD1 for D (7 bases). Trimming stripped 2 bases from V and 4 bases from J, with 15 bases between. The germline V gene has CDR1 SGHTA and CDR2 FQGTGA. The CDR3 totals 15 residues. The CDR3 coding sequence is TGTGCCAGCAGCTTAGGGGGGACAGACTTTTACGAGCAGTACTTC. It is translated as CASSLGGTDFYEQYF.

The chain couples TRBV7-2 to TRBJ2-5; D not resolved. The CDR3 runs to 12 residues. From germline, CDR1 is SGHTA and CDR2 FQGNSA. V shed 7 bases and J shed 5 bases, with 11 bases lying between them. CDR3 residues: CASTLLAETQYF. CDR3 in DNA: TGTGCCAGCACCCTCCTGGCTGAGACCCAGTACTTC. Drawing the rest from reference TRBV7-2 and TRBJ2-5, the complete variable domain is GAGVSQSPSNKVTEKGKDVELRCDPISGHTALYWYRQSLGQGLEFLIYFQGNSAPDKSGLPSDRFSAERTGGSVSTLTIQRTQQEDSAVYLCASTLLAETQYFGPGTRLLVL.

The table lists this clonotype with a count of one. The chain uses TRBV20-1 and TRBJ1-2, with D unclear. The germline V gene encodes CDR1 DFQATT and CDR2 SNEGSKA (reference sequence). Trimming pared 3 bases from V and 7 bases from J, leaving 15 bases between. The CDR3 spans 13 residues. The CDR3 bases are TGCAGTGCTAGGAGATCGGGAGTAGGTGGCTACACCTTC. Translating it yields CSARRSGVGGYTF.

The V gene is TRBV5-4, the J gene TRBJ2-7, with D perhaps matching TRBD1 (6 bases). Germline-derived CDR1 and CDR2 are SGHNT and YYREEE (reference sequence). V gave up 5 bases and J gave up 6 bases, with 9 bases separating them. The CDR3 length is 11 residues. The CDR3 DNA sequence: TGTGCCAGCAGAGAGGGGGTCGAGCAGTACTTC. Residues: CASREGVEQYF.

This clonotype showed up just once. The chain couples TRBV27 to TRBJ1-3; maybe TRBD1 (6 bases). Germline CDR1 is MNHEY and CDR2 is SMNVEV (reference sequence). The CDR3 has 14 residues. V lost 7 bases to trimming and J lost 2 bases, with 12 bases between them. CDR3 DNA: TGTGCCAGCAAATCCGGGACAACTGGAAACACCATATATTTT. Translated, it gives CASKSGTTGNTIYF.

The rearrangement uses TRBV7-3 and TRBJ1-1; D remains unclear. V lost 3 bases and J 3 bases, leaving 14 bases between the germline ends. The CDR3 runs to 15 residues. Germline V gives CDR1 SGHTA, CDR2 FQGTGA. CDR3 DNA: TGTGCCAGCAGCTTTAGCGGAGCCGGTCACACTGAAGCTTTCTTT. This codes for CASSFSGAGHTEAFF.

This clonotype was counted between two and nine times. A read error may be the cause here, since a much bigger clone is one base away. The chain employs TRBV7-9 and TRBJ2-2, with TRBD1 identical over 7 bases. Germline V gene sequence: CDR1 SEHNR, CDR2 FQNEAQ (reference sequence). The CDR3 is 18 amino acids. Trimming cost V 1 base and J 11 bases; bases outside gene matches: 19. The CDR3 loop is CASSLGASGQRYTEELFF. CDR3 in DNA: TGTGCCAGCAGCTTAGGGGCGTCGGGACAGCGATATACCGAAGAGCTGTTTTTT.

J is TRBJ2-1 and V is TRBV20-1; 8 nucleotides agree with TRBD1. CDR1 and CDR2 from the germline V gene are DFQATT and SNEGSKA (reference sequence). There are 20 residues in the CDR3. Trimming at V came to 3 bases and at J to 2 bases, leaving 21 bases not matched to a gene. CDR3 DNA sequence: TGCAGTGCTAGTGCCCAGGTTGGAACAGACAGGGGATGGGCCTACAATGAGCAGTTCTTC. Translated, it gives CSASAQVGTDRGWAYNEQFF.

As regards this clonotype: Mismatch with germline at one junction end may stem from a read error. The V and J genes are TRBV5-4 and TRBJ2-7; the D gene is possibly TRBD2 (6 bases). The CDR3 runs to 17 residues. Germline V gene lookup returns CDR1 SGHNT and CDR2 YYREEE (reference sequence). The chain's CDR3 is CASRLRKASAPTYEQYF. In DNA form, the CDR3 reads TGCGCCAGCAGATTAAGAAAGGCTAGCGCCCCCACCTACGAGCAGTACTTC.

Concerning this clonotype itself: A much larger clone lies one base from this, so it may be a read error. V is TRBV11-3 and J is TRBJ2-1; TRBD2 might be the D (5 bases). This CDR3 has 15 amino acids. The germline gives CDR1 SGHNT, CDR2 YENEEA. The CDR3 region is CASSLPGRPTSEQLF. The CDR3 bases are TGTGCCAGCAGCTTACCCGGACGGCCAACTAGTGAGCAGCTCTTC.

The chain combines TRBV2 with TRBJ1-5; D remains ambiguous. V lost 4 bases to trimming and J lost 7 bases, with 14 bases between them. This CDR3 has 14 residues. Germline V lookup: CDR1 SNHLY, CDR2 FYNNEI. The CDR3 reads CASSGALTGQPQHF. The CDR3 DNA reads TGTGCCAGCAGTGGGGCCTTGACTGGGCAGCCCCAGCATTTT.

The chain employs TRBV5-1 and TRBJ2-5; 8 bases match TRBD1. The V and J ends lost 0 bases and 1 base, in that order; junction bases with no gene match: 2. CDR3 length: 15 residues. Germline values: CDR1 SGHRS, CDR2 YFSETQ. The CDR3, as DNA: TGCGCCAGCAGCTTGGGGACAGGGTTCCAAGAGACCCAGTACTTC. It encodes CASSLGTGFQETQYF. The variable domain in full, completed from reference TRBV5-1 and TRBJ2-5, reads KAGVTQTPRYLIKTRGQQVTLSCSPISGHRSVSWYQQTPGQGLQFLFEYFSETQRNKGNFPGRFSGRQFSNSRSEMNVSTLELGDSALYLCASSLGTGFQETQYFGPGTRLLVL.

This chain joins TRBV7-2 and TRBJ2-4, with D perhaps TRBD2 (7 bases). The CDR3 runs to 15 residues. The germline V and J ends were trimmed by 1 base and 7 bases, with 14 bases remaining between them. Germline V gene sequence: CDR1 SGHTA, CDR2 FQGNSA. The CDR3: CASSLVAGAANIQYF. The CDR3 DNA reads TGTGCCAGCAGCTTAGTCGCGGGGGCCGCGAACATTCAGTACTTC.

Worth noting for this clonotype: The CDR3 carries no conserved terminal phenylalanine or tryptophan, so it likely arises from a read error. It is unclear where the CDR3 begins or ends on the DNA, so no DNA is shown, and the CDR3 is as TCRdb lists it. The genes are TRBV25-1 and TRBJ1-3; the DNA was not compared with TRBD1, the D call given in the table. Germline values: CDR1 MGHDK, CDR2 SYGVNS. The CDR3 is 9 amino acids long, termini counted. This CDR3 is CDKLGGTDT.

The genes are TRBV7-3 and TRBJ2-7; 12 bases fit TRBD2. Germline CDR1 is SGHTA and CDR2 is FQGTGA. The length of the CDR3 is 16 residues. With V trimmed by 1 base and J by 2 bases, 3 bases remained unmatched. The CDR3 loop is CASSLNLAGGTYEQYF. The CDR3 region has the DNA TGTGCCAGCAGCTTAAACCTAGCGGGAGGGACCTACGAGCAGTACTTC. Full variable domain (missing parts from reference TRBV7-3 and TRBJ2-7): GAGVSQTPSNKVTEKGKYVELRCDPISGHTALYWYRQSLGQGPEFLIYFQGTGAADDSGLPNDRFFAVRPEGSVSTLKIQRTERGDSAVYLCASSLNLAGGTYEQYFGPGTRLTVT.

The gene calls are TRBV9 and TRBJ2-5; perhaps TRBD2 as D (5 bases). The V gene's germline CDR1 is SGDLS and CDR2 YYNGEE. The CDR3 contains 12 residues. V was cut by 7 bases and J by 1 base, with 8 bases left in between. CDR3 DNA sequence: TGTGCCAGCGGACTGACCCAAGAGACCCAGTACTTC. As protein: CASGLTQETQYF.

In regard to this clonotype: Germline is not matched at one junction end, which may reflect a read error. The chain employs TRBV7-9 and TRBJ2-1; no reliable D call. This CDR3 is 14 amino acids long. Germline lookup yields CDR1 SEHNR and CDR2 FQNEAQ (reference sequence). The CDR3 DNA sequence: TGTGCTAGCAGCTTACGGTCTGACTACAATGAGCAGTTCTTC. This encodes CASSLRSDYNEQFF.

J is TRBJ1-4 and V is TRBV25-1, with D possibly matching TRBD1 (6 bases). V shed 4 bases and J shed 8 bases, with 20 bases lying between them. This CDR3 is 16 amino acids long. The germline gives CDR1 MGHDK, CDR2 SYGVNS. DNA for the CDR3: TGTGCCAGCAGTGGATCATGGGCAGGGGCAGCGGAAAAACTGTTTTTT. This sequence encodes CASSGSWAGAAEKLFF.